These 2 T cell receptor beta chains were sequenced from one sample in a study of OX40 agonist ivuxolimab in advanced cancers. Using immunoSEQ multiplex PCR, the repertoire was profiled, and TCRdb retains in-frame clones only, with some absent. The table shows tens of thousands of clones, with nearly 90% occurring only once. The starting material was CD4+ or CD8+ T cells sorted from blood, obtained in a trial of the OX40 agonist ivuxolimab. All receptors come from an adult with an advanced solid tumor such as melanoma, head and neck, liver or kidney cancer.

The chain recombines TRBV11-2 with TRBJ2-5; 15 bases map to TRBD2. This CDR3 has 17 amino acids. CDR1 is SGHAT, CDR2 FQNNGV, per germline. Losses at the gene ends were 5 bases for V and 3 bases for J; bases not matched to a gene: 7. CDR3 DNA: TGTGCCAGCAGCCCGCTTGGACTAGCGGGGGGGAAAGAGACCCAGTACTTC. This translates into CASSPLGLAGGKETQYF.

The chain links TRBV5-1 to TRBJ2-7, with D hard to call. Germline V CDR1 and CDR2: SGHRS, YFSETQ. V was trimmed by 4 bases and J by 2 bases, leaving 10 bases between them. The CDR3 runs to 13 residues. The CDR3 DNA is TGCGCCAGCAGCAGTACAGCGACCTACGAGCAGTACTTC. This translates into CASSSTATYEQYF.